Each of the 18 T cell receptor beta chains below was sequenced from the same sample in a study of Graves' ophthalmopathy and Graves' hyperthyroidism. RNA transcripts were the source from which TCR beta CDR3 regions were amplified. Scientists carried out first-round RT-PCR using HTBI primers and then a second-round multiplex PCR. Each CDR3 protein gets one entry after TCRdb re-called the multiplex PCR reads with MiXCR. The sample contains hundreds of thousands of distinct CDR3 sequences, under 25% of which appear only once. Sequencing was carried out using peripheral blood. The receptors were sampled from a woman aged 18 to 35 with stable Graves' hyperthyroidism.

Many counts were recorded for this clonotype. The V and J genes are TRBV30 and TRBJ2-7, with 11 nucleotides matching TRBD2. J lost 2 bases, V lost 3 bases, and 6 bases had no gene match. The CDR3 spans 15 residues. Germline V gene sequence: CDR1 GTSNPN, CDR2 SVGIG (reference sequence). CDR3 sequence reads: CAWRGTSGGTYEQYF. CDR3 DNA sequence: TGTGCCTGGAGGGGGACTAGCGGAGGGACCTACGAGCAGTACTTC.

In this sample, this clonotype turned up many times. The J gene is TRBJ2-5, the V gene TRBV27; D is unclear. This CDR3 comprises 13 residues. Trimming took off 3 bases at V and 0 bases at J, with 5 bases between the two ends. Germline CDR1 is MNHEY and CDR2 is SMNVEV (reference sequence). CDR3 DNA sequence: TGTGCCAGCAGTTTCCTCGACCAAGAGACCCAGTACTTC. This encodes CASSFLDQETQYF.

This clonotype was counted many times. The chain links TRBV11-2 to TRBJ2-5, with 8 bases identical to TRBD1. Germline loops: CDR1 SGHAT, CDR2 FQNNGV. The CDR3 consists of 14 residues. V was clipped by 2 bases and J by 5 bases; unmatched bases: 4. CDR3 region: CASSLNTGGETQYF. The CDR3 DNA reads TGTGCCAGCAGCTTAAATACAGGGGGGGAGACCCAGTACTTC.

This clonotype was recorded many times. CDR3 in amino acids: CASSPGERRNTEAFF. The DNA of the CDR3 is TGTGCCAGCTCACCAGGGGAAAGAAGGAACACTGAAGCTTTCTTT. The chain joins TRBV18 to TRBJ1-1; no definite D call. The CDR3 is 15 residues long. Germline-derived CDR1 and CDR2 are KGHSH and LQKENI. Trimming pared 2 bases from V and 1 base from J, leaving 11 bases between. The full variable domain, rest sourced from reference TRBV18 and TRBJ1-1, is NAGVMQNPRHLVRRRGQEARLRCSPMKGHSHVYWYRQLPEEGLKFMVYLQKENIIDESGMPKERFSAEFPKEGPSILRIQQVVRGDSAAYFCASSPGERRNTEAFFGQGTRLTVV.

This clonotype has only one observation. The chain joins TRBV5-6 to TRBJ1-1; TRBD1 is a possible D gene (5 bases). Germline V gene sequence: CDR1 SGHDT, CDR2 YYEEEE. The CDR3 sequence is 13 residues long. Deletions cut 9 bases from V and 0 bases from J, with 12 bases between. The chain's CDR3 is CATHRHLNTEAFF. The CDR3, as DNA: TGTGCCACCCACAGGCATCTGAACACTGAAGCTTTCTTT.

This clonotype was detected many times. The gene calls are TRBV20-1 and TRBJ2-5; 12 positions agree with TRBD2. V lost 2 bases to trimming and J lost 7 bases; unmatched junction nucleotides: 2. CDR3 size: 13 residues. Germline lookup yields CDR1 DFQATT and CDR2 SNEGSKA (reference sequence). CDR3 sequence (DNA): TGCAGTGCTAGACTAGCGGGAGGGGTGACCCAGTACTTC. Amino acids: CSARLAGGVTQYF.

This chain joins TRBV11-2 and TRBJ2-2; 7 nucleotides align to TRBD2. V lost 8 bases and J lost 6; bases outside the gene matches: 3. Germline V gene lookup returns CDR1 SGHAT and CDR2 FQNNGV. The CDR3 consists of 12 residues. DNA for the CDR3: TGTGCCAGCTGGGGGGGAGCCGGGGAGCTGTTTTTT. It yields the protein CASWGGAGELFF.

The table lists this clonotype with many counts. This could be a read error, since a much larger clone is one nucleotide away. The chain links TRBV6-1 to TRBJ1-5; D perhaps matches TRBD1 (5 bases). This CDR3 comprises 13 residues. The V gene's germline CDR1 is MNHNS and CDR2 SASEGT. The CDR3 nucleotides are TGTGCCAGCAGTCGGGACGCAGATCAGCCCCGGCATTTT. It codes for CASSRDADQPRHF.

The chain employs TRBV12-3 or TRBV12-4 and TRBJ1-1; D might be TRBD1 (6 bases). V was pared by 2 bases and J by 1 base, with 23 bases between. The CDR3 has 19 amino acids. DNA of the CDR3: TGTGCCAGCAGTTTACCCCGTAACCCCACACAGGGAAGGAACACTGAAGCTTTCTTT. This translates into CASSLPRNPTQGRNTEAFF.

This clonotype was observed many times. CDR3 region: CASSSYPRDRGLETQYF. In DNA, the CDR3 is TGTGCCAGCAGTTCCTACCCCCGGGACAGGGGGCTAGAGACCCAGTACTTC. The V and J genes are TRBV28 and TRBJ2-5, with 12 bases aligning to TRBD1. V shed 4 bases, J shed 4 bases, and the junction held 10 bases outside the gene matches. The CDR3 is made up of 17 amino acids. CDR1 is MDHEN and CDR2 is SYDVKM in the germline V gene.

A remark on this clonotype: A much more abundant neighbour one base away suggests this may be a read error. J is TRBJ2-5 and V is TRBV20-1; 10 bases line up with TRBD2. The CDR3 runs 13 residues. Germline V gene lookup returns CDR1 DFQATT and CDR2 SNEGSKA (reference sequence). CDR3 DNA sequence: TGCAGTGCCGCTAGCGGGGGCCAAGAGACCAAGTACTTC. Translation gives CSAASGGQETKYF.

The chain recombines TRBV12-3 or TRBV12-4 with TRBJ2-5, with TRBD1 identical over 11 bases. The CDR3 contains 15 residues. The V and J ends lost 5 bases and 7 bases, in that order; junction bases with no gene match: 9. The CDR3 sequence: CASSRTGGNRGTQYF. DNA for the CDR3: TGTGCCAGCAGTCGGACAGGGGGCAACCGGGGGACCCAGTACTTC.

This clonotype was found many times. This sequence joins TRBV28 and TRBJ2-7; 7 bases map to TRBD1. The J segment lost 2 bases and the V segment lost 5 bases, leaving 12 bases of the junction unmatched. This CDR3 has 16 amino acids. Germline-derived CDR1 and CDR2 are MDHEN and SYDVKM. The CDR3 bases are TGTGCCAGCAGTATCCCTCGACAGGGATTGCCCTACGAGCAGTACTTC. Amino acids: CASSIPRQGLPYEQYF.

This clonotype has a count of ten or more. This chain joins TRBV28 and TRBJ2-7; 12 nucleotides align to TRBD2. The CDR3 is made up of 15 amino acids. V trimming: 5 bases; J trimming: 4 bases; junction bases outside the gene matches: 6. Germline CDR1 and CDR2: MDHEN and SYDVKM. CDR3 nucleotides: TGTGCCAGCAGTCCCGGACTAGCGGGACCTTACGAGCAGTACTTC. Residues: CASSPGLAGPYEQYF. The whole variable domain, filled in from reference TRBV28 and TRBJ2-7, reads DVKVTQSSRYLVKRTGEKVFLECVQDMDHENMFWYRQDPGLGLRLIYFSYDVKMKEKGDIPEGYSVSREKKERFSLILESASTNQTSMYLCASSPGLAGPYEQYFGPGTRLTVT.

The chain couples TRBV15 to TRBJ1-3, with unresolved D. This CDR3 region has 12 residues. Trimming stripped 3 bases from V and 3 bases from J, with 3 bases between. Germline CDR1 reads LNHNV; CDR2 reads YYDKDF (reference sequence). The CDR3 sequence is CATSSSGNTIYF. CDR3 DNA: TGTGCCACCAGCAGCAGTGGAAACACCATATATTTT.

This clonotype was counted ten times or more. This chain joins TRBV12-3 or TRBV12-4 and TRBJ1-5; D is unclear. Trimming shortened V by 6 bases and J by 0 bases, and 9 bases separated the two germline ends. CDR3 size: 14 residues. The CDR3 nucleotides are TGTGCCAGCAGGGTGGCACTTAGCAATCAGCCCCAGCATTTT. Translation: CASRVALSNQPQHF.

The chain links TRBV3-1 to TRBJ2-7, with 12 bases aligning to TRBD2. V lost 2 bases to trimming and J lost 1 base; unmatched junction nucleotides: 6. The CDR3 is 17 residues long. The V gene's germline CDR1 is LGHDT and CDR2 YNNKEL (reference sequence). CDR3 residues: CASSQSPGLAGSYEQYF. The CDR3 coding sequence is TGTGCCAGCAGCCAATCACCCGGACTAGCGGGGTCCTACGAGCAGTACTTC.

This clonotype was seen repeatedly, ten times or more. The J gene is TRBJ2-5, the V gene TRBV18; 9 nucleotides line up with TRBD1. V lost 5 bases to trimming and J lost 4 bases; unmatched junction nucleotides: 8. CDR1 KGHSH and CDR2 LQKENI come from the germline V gene. The CDR3 totals 15 residues. CDR3 loop: CASSKPQGAGETQYF. The CDR3 DNA sequence: TGTGCCAGCTCAAAACCACAGGGGGCTGGAGAGACCCAGTACTTC.